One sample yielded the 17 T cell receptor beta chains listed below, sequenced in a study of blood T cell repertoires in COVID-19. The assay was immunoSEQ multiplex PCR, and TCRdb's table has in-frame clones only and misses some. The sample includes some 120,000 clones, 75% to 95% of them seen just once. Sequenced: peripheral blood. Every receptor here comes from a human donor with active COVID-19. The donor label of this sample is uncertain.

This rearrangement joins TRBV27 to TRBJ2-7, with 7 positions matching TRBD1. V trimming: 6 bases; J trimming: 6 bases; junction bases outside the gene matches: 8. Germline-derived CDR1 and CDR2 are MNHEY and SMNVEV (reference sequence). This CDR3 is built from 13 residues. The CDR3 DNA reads TGTGCCAGCAGCGGAGTCACAGGGGCCGAGCAGTACTTC. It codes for CASSGVTGAEQYF.

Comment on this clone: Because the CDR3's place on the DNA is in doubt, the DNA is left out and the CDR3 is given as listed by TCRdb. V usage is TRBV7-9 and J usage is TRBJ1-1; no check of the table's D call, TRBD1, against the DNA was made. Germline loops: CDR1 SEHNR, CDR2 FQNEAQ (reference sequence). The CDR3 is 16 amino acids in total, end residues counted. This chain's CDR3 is CASSFGPGQGVSEAFF.

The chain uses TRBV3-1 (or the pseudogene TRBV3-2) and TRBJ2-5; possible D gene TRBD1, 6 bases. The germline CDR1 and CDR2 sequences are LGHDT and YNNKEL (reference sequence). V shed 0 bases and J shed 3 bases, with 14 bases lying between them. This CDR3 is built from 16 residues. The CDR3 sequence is CASSQEDRDKEETQYF. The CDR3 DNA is TGTGCCAGCAGCCAAGAGGACCGGGACAAAGAAGAGACCCAGTACTTC.

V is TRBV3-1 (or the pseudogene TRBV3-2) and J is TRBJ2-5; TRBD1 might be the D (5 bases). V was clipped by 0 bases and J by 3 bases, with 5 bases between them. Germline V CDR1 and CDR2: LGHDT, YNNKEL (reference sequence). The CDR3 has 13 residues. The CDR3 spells CASSQEGEETQYF. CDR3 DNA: TGTGCCAGCAGCCAAGAAGGGGAAGAGACCCAGTACTTC.

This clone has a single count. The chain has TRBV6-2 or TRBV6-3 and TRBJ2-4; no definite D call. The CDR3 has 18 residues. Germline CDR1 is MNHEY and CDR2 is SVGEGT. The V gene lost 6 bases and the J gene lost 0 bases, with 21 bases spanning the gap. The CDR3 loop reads CASSPRRSSPLAKNIQYF. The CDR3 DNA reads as TGTGCCAGCAGCCCCCGAAGGTCTAGTCCTCTAGCCAAAAACATTCAGTACTTC.

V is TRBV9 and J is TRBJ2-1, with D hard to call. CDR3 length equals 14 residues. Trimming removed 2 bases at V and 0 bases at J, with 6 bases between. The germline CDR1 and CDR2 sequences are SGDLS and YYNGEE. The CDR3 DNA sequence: TGTGCCAGCAGCGTTGGCGGCTCCTACAATGAGCAGTTCTTC. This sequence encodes CASSVGGSYNEQFF. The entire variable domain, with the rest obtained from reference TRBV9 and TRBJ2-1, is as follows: DSGVTQTPKHLITATGQRVTLRCSPRSGDLSVYWYQQSLDQGLQFLIQYYNGEERAKGNILERFSAQQFPDLHSELNLSSLELGDSALYFCASSVGGSYNEQFFGPGTRLTVL.

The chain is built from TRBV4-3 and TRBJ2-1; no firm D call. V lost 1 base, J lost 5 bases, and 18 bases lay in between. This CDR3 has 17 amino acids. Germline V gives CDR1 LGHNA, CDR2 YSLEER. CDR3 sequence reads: CASSQARGSNRNNEQFF. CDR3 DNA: TGCGCCAGCAGCCAAGCGAGAGGCAGCAATAGAAACAATGAGCAGTTCTTC.

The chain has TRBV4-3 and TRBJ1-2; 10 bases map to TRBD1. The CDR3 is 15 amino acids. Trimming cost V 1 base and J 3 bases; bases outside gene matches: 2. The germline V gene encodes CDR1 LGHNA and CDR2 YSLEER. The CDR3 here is CASSQATGGYYGYTF. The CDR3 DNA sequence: TGCGCCAGCAGCCAAGCGACAGGGGGCTACTATGGCTACACCTTC.

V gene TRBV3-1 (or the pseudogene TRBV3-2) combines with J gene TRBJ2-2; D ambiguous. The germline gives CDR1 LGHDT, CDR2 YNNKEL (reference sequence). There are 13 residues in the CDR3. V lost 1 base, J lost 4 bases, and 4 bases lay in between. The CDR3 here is CASSQAGTGELFF. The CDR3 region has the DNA TGTGCCAGCAGCCAAGCCGGCACCGGGGAGCTGTTTTTT.

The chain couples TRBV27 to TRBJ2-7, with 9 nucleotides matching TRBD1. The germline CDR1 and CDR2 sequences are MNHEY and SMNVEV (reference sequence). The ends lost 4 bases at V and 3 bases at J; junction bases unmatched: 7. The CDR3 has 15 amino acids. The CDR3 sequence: CASSSYRQGVYEQYF. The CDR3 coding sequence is TGTGCCAGCAGTTCATACAGACAGGGGGTCTACGAGCAGTACTTC.

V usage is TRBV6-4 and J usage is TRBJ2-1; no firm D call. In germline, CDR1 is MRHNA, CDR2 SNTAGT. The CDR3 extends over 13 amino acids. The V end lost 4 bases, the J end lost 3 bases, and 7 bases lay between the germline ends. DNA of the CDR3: TGTGCCAGCAGTGCCGGGTTCTACAATGAGCAGTTCTTC. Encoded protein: CASSAGFYNEQFF.

In nucleotides, the CDR3 is TGTGCCAGTAGTATTTTCGGGGATCTCCCCATTCAGTACTTC. Its protein product is CASSIFGDLPIQYF. The genes are TRBV19 and TRBJ2-4; D is possibly TRBD2 (5 bases). Looked up from germline, CDR1 is LNHDA and CDR2 is SQIVND (reference sequence). The CDR3 contains 14 residues. V lost 3 bases, J lost 9 bases, and 15 bases lay in between.

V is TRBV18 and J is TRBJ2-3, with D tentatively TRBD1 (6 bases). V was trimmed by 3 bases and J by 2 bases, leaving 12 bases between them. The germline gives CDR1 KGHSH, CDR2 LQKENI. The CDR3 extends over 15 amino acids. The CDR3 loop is CASSPQTGLTDTQYF. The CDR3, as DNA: TGTGCCAGCTCACCCCAAACAGGGCTCACAGATACGCAGTATTTT. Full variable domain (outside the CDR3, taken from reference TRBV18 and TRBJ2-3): NAGVMQNPRHLVRRRGQEARLRCSPMKGHSHVYWYRQLPEEGLKFMVYLQKENIIDESGMPKERFSAEFPKEGPSILRIQQVVRGDSAAYFCASSPQTGLTDTQYFGPGTRLTVL.

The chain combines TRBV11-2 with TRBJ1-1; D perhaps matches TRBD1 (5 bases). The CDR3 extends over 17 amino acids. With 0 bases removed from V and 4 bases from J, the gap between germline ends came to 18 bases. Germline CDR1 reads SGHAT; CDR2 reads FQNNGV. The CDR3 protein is CASSLDDPGILGTEAFF. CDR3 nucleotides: TGTGCCAGCAGCTTAGATGACCCAGGGATATTAGGCACTGAAGCTTTCTTT.

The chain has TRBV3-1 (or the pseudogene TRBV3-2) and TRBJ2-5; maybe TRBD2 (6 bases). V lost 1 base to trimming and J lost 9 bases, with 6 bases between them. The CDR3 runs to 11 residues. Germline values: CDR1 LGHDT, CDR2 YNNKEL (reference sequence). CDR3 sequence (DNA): TGTGCCAGCAGCCAAGGGGGGGCCCAGTACTTC. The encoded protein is CASSQGGAQYF.

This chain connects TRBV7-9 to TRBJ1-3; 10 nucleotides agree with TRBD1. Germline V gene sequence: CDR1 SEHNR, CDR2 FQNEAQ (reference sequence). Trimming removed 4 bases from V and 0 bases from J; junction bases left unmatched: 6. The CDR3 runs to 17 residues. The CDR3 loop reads CASSSYGQGVSGNTIYF. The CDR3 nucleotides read TGTGCCAGCAGCTCATATGGACAGGGGGTCTCTGGAAACACCATATATTTT.

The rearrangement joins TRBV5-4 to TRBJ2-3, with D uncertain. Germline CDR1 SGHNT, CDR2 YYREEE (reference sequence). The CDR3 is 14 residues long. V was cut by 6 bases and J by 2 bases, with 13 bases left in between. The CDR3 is CASNHPGATDTQYF. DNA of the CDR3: TGTGCCAGCAACCACCCCGGTGCCACAGATACGCAGTATTTT.